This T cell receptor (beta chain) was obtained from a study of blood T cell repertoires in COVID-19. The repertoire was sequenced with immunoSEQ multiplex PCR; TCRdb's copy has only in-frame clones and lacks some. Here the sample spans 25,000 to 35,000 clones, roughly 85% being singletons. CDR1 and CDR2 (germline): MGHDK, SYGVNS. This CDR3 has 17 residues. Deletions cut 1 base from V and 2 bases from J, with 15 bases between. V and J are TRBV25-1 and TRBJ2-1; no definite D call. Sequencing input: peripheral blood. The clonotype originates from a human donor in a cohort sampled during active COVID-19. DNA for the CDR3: TGTGCCAGCAGTGAATCGTCCTACTCTCCCCCCTACAATGAGCAGTTCTTC. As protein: CASSESSYSPPYNEQFF.